The 8 T cell receptor beta chains below all came from one sample that was sequenced in a study of PD-1 blockade in classical Hodgkin lymphoma. Only in-frame clones appear in the TCRdb table, and some are missing; sequencing was by immunoSEQ multiplex PCR. Of 46,000 or so clones listed, almost 90% were seen once; the top ten hold about 9.8%. Every patient experienced relapse after autologous stem cell transplantation, and brentuximab vedotin exposure varied. The sample in question was peripheral blood mononuclear cells (PBMCs), obtained at baseline. The receptor set was obtained from a human donor with classical Hodgkin lymphoma.

V gene TRBV27 combines with J gene TRBJ2-1, with 12 bases identical to TRBD2. The CDR3 length is 15 residues. V dropped 1 base and J dropped 9; count of bases not matched to a gene: 4. The V gene's germline CDR1 is MNHEY and CDR2 SMNVEV (reference sequence). CDR3 nucleotide sequence: TGTGCCAGCAGTTTATACGCTAGCGGGGGGGTTGAGCAGTTCTTC. This translates into CASSLYASGGVEQFF.

The chain employs TRBV5-4 and TRBJ1-1, with a weak D call TRBD1 (6 bases). The CDR3 sequence is 15 residues long. In germline, CDR1 is SGHNT, CDR2 YYREEE (reference sequence). Trimming left V 2 bases short and J 1 base short, with 12 bases between. The CDR3: CASSFDWGPNTEAFF. The DNA for the CDR3 is TGTGCCAGCAGCTTTGATTGGGGGCCGAACACTGAAGCTTTCTTT.

This rearrangement joins TRBV2 to TRBJ2-6; TRBD1 aligns across 7 bases. The CDR3 has 18 amino acids. The ends lost 6 bases at V and 2 bases at J; junction bases unmatched: 13. Germline lookup yields CDR1 SNHLY and CDR2 FYNNEI. This CDR3 reads CASRLPGQFLTGANVLTF. The CDR3 DNA sequence: TGTGCCAGCAGACTTCCGGGACAGTTCTTGACTGGGGCCAACGTCCTGACTTTC.

The chain joins TRBV28 to TRBJ2-2; D is uncertain. The CDR3 runs to 13 residues. Trimming stripped 8 bases from V and 4 bases from J, with 11 bases between. Germline CDR1 is MDHEN and CDR2 is SYDVKM. CDR3 region: CASRPLGTGELFF. CDR3 coding DNA: TGTGCCAGCCGGCCCCTGGGCACCGGGGAGCTGTTTTTT.

This sequence joins TRBV2 and TRBJ2-3; 7 bases align to TRBD1. V shed 5 bases, J shed 4 bases, and the junction held 3 bases outside the gene matches. The CDR3 spans 13 residues. Germline V CDR1 and CDR2: SNHLY, FYNNEI. The CDR3 DNA reads as TGTGCCAGCAGTTACAGGGGATCAGATACGCAGTATTTT. Its protein product is CASSYRGSDTQYF.

The chain combines TRBV7-2 with TRBJ1-1; TRBD1 is a possible D gene (5 bases). Germline CDR1 is SGHTA and CDR2 is FQGNSA. CDR3 length equals 13 residues. The ends were cut back, 5 bases at V and 4 bases at J, with 11 bases in the middle. CDR3 nucleotides: TGTGCCAGCAGCAGCAGGGTGGCCACTGAAGCTTTCTTT. This sequence encodes CASSSRVATEAFF.

The rearrangement joins TRBV5-1 to TRBJ2-5; 9 nucleotides agree with TRBD2. From germline, CDR1 is SGHRS and CDR2 YFSETQ. The CDR3 sequence is 14 residues long. With 8 bases clipped from V and 4 bases from J, the junction kept 9 bases outside the gene matches. CDR3: CASAPLAGAETQYF. The CDR3, as DNA: TGCGCCAGTGCCCCATTAGCGGGAGCAGAGACCCAGTACTTC.

A single count supports this clone. The V call is TRBV29-1, the J call TRBJ2-7, with D perhaps matching TRBD1 or TRBD2 (5 bases each). The germline V gene has CDR1 SQVTM and CDR2 ANQGSEA. The CDR3 has 13 residues. Between the trimmed V and J ends, which lost 6 bases and 2 bases, there was a span of 14 bases. CDR3 sequence (DNA): TGCAGCGTGGAGGTCTCCAGGGCCTACGAGCAGTACTTC. Translating gives CSVEVSRAYEQYF.